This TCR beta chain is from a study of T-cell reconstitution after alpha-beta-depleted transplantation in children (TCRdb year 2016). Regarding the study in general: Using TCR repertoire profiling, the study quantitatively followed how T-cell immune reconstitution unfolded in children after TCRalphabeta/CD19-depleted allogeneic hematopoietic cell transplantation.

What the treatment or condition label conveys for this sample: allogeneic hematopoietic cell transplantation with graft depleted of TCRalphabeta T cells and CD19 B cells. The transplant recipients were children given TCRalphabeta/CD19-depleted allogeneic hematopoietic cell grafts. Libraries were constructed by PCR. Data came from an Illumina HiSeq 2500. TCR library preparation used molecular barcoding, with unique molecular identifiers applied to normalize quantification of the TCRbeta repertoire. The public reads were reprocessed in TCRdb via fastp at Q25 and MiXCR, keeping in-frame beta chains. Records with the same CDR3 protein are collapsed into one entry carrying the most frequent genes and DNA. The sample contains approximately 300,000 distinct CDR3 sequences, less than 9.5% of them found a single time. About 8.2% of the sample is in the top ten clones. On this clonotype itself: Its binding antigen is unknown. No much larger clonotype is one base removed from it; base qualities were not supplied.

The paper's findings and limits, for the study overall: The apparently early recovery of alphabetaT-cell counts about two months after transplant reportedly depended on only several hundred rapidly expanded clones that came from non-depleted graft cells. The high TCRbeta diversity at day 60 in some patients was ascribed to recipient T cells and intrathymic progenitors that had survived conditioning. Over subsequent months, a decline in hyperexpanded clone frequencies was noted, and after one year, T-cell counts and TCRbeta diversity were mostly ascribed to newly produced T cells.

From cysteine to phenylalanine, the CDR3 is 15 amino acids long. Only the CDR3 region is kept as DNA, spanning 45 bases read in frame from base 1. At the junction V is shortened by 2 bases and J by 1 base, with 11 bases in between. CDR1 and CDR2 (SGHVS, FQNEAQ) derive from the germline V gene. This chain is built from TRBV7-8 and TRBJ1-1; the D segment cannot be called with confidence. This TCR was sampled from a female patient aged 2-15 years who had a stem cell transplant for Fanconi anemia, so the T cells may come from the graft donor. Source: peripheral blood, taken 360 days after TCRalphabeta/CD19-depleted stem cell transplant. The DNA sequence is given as TGTGCCAGCAGCTTATCCGGGGAGAGGAACACTGAAGCTTTCTTT. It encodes CASSLSGERNTEAFF. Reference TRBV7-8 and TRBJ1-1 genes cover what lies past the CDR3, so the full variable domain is GAGVSQSPRYKVAKRGQDVALRCDPISGHVSLFWYQQALGQGPEFLTYFQNEAQLDKSGLPSDRFFAERPEGSVSTLKIQRTQQEDSAVYLCASSLSGERNTEAFFGQGTRLTVV.